The source of this TCR beta chain is a study of spatial heterogeneity in lung cancer (dated by TCRdb to between 2018 and 2020). Looking at the study overall: Beta-chain transcripts were consistently detected in greater numbers than alpha-chain transcripts, which likely reflects a higher abundance of beta-chain transcripts. In tumor regions, TCR transcript counts showed a strong correlation with a T cell transcriptional module score derived from matched bulk RNA-seq. TCR alpha and beta repertoires were quantitatively compared across multiple tumor regions, matched nontumor lung and blood in non-small cell lung cancer. TCR repertoire features were related to nonsynonymous mutation counts determined by whole-exome sequencing of tumor tissue. In the raw uncorrected reads, each unique combination of TCR and UMI appeared more than ten times on average. At surgery, 220 tumor regions, 64 matched nontumor lung samples and some 54 PBMC samples were TCR-sequenced for both alpha and beta chains. Broader findings and caveats from the paper: Counts of ubiquitous and regional expanded TCRs correlated with counts of ubiquitous and regional nonsynonymous mutations, respectively. TCR-seq was estimated to cover only roughly 7% of tumor T cells for alpha chains and approximately 12% for beta chains. Confirming at a functional level the hypothesis that regional TCRs recognize regional mutations was considered to require additional single-cell paired TCR alpha and beta sequencing. The tumor nonsynonymous mutation count correlated with the number of expanded alpha and beta TCRs within the tumor.

In light of the paper, this sample's time point label describes: sample taken at primary tumor resection. Samples were obtained from 72 patients with early-stage, untreated non-small cell lung cancer from the lung TRACERx cohort. Without any cell sorting, TCR sequencing was performed on whole RNA extracted either from tumor and nontumor lung tissue or from cryopreserved PBMC samples. Only patients for whom sufficient RNA was available from at least two tumor regions were selected for TCR sequencing. A lung pathologist reviewed the tumor and adjacent nontumor lung specimens before the specimens were selected. Spanning cysteine to phenylalanine, the CDR3 consists of 14 amino acids. The sequence is cut down to CDR3 DNA, 42 bases in frame from base 1. The germline V gene gives CDR1 as MNHNS and CDR2 as SASEGT. V loses 6 bases, J loses 3 bases, and the germline ends lie 14 bases apart. Library creation used 5' RACE. Sequenced on a NextSeq 500. In the TCR library protocol, a unique molecular identifier was attached to each TCR cDNA molecule so that PCR and sequencing errors could be corrected. Processing in the source paper ran as follows. Decombinator tools were used for TCR identification, UMI-based error correction and CDR3 extraction. Expanded TCRs were defined as those above a frequency of 2 per 1,000, corresponding to the top 1% of the tumor frequency distribution. Expanded tumor TCRs were classed as regional if statistically deemed absent (corrected P<0.05) from at least one tumor region, otherwise ubiquitous. Rényi diversity was computed with the R vegan package after subsampling each repertoire 100 times to 5,000 TCRs. CDR3 similarity networks were built from amino acid triplet string-kernel similarity, connecting CDR3s with pairwise similarity above 0.82. TCRdb reprocessing: public reads trimmed at Q25 with fastp, clones called with MiXCR, in-frame beta chains kept. For every CDR3 protein sequence, its rows merge into one entry that carries the most common genes and DNA. TCRdb's processing, not the study's, gives the V and J calls here. The sample yields approximately 9,600 distinct CDR3 sequences; 5% to 7% were counted once. The ten largest account for 24% of the sample.

This clonotype has ten or more counts. No cognate antigen has been identified for it. Within one base of it there is no much larger clone, and no base qualities were kept. This clonotype originated in a female donor with early-stage non-small cell lung cancer. This sample comprised lung tumor tissue, obtained at surgery. The chain is encoded by TRBV6-1 joined to TRBJ1-1, with the D segment identity uncertain. Read as DNA, the sequence is TGTGCCAGCAGAGTCGGGCAGGTTGACACTGAAGCTTTCTTT. It codes for CASRVGQVDTEAFF.